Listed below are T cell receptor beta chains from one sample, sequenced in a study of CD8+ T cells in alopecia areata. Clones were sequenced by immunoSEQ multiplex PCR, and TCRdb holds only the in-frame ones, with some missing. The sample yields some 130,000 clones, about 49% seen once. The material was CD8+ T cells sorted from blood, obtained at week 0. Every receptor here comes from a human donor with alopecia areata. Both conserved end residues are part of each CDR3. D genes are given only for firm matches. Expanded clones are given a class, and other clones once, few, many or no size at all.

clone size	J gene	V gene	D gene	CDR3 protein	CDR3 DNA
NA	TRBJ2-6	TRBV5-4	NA	CASSTEMGAGANVLTF	TGCGCCAGCAGCACTGAAATGGGGGCTGGGGCCAACGTCCTGACTTTC
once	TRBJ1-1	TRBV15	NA	CATSRVEGKLNTEAFF	TGTGCCACCAGCAGAGTGGAGGGGAAGTTGAACACTGAAGCTTTCTTT
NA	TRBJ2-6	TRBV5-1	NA	CASSLAWRANVLTF	TGCGCCAGCAGCTTGGCCTGGAGGGCCAACGTCCTGACTTTC
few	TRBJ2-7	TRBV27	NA	CASSLTGPFSYEQYF	TGTGCCAGCAGTTTGACGGGACCGTTCTCCTACGAGCAGTACTTC
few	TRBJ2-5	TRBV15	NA	CATSRDRLGDKAYF	TGTGCCACCAGCAGAGATAGGCTCGGGGACAAGGCGTACTTC
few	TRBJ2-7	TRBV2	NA	CASSPPGGRSYEQYF	TGTGCCAGCAGCCCCCCGGGGGGCAGGTCCTACGAGCAGTACTTC
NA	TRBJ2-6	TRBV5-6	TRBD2	CASTLAGGPPTGANVLTF	TGTGCCAGCACTCTAGCGGGGGGACCTCCGACTGGGGCCAACGTCCTGACTTTC
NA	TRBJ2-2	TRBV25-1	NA	CASSAPKGEDINTGELFF	TGTGCCAGCAGTGCGCCAAAGGGGGAGGATATTAACACCGGGGAGCTGTTTTTT
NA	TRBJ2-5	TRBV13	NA	CASSDTSRETQYF	TGTGCCAGCAGCGATACTAGCAGGGAGACCCAGTACTTC
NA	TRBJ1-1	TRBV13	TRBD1	CASSPTGFGALSTEAFF	TGTGCCAGCAGCCCGACAGGGTTCGGGGCACTTAGCACTGAAGCTTTCTTT
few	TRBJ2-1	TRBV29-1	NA	CSAQRTRLYNEQFF	TGCAGCGCCCAGAGGACCCGACTCTACAATGAGCAGTTCTTC
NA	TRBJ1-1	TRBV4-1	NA	CASSLFNTEAFF	TGCGCCAGCAGCCTTTTCAATACTGAAGCTTTCTTT
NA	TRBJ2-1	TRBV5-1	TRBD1	CASSLRGQDNEQFF	TGCGCCAGCAGCCTTCGGGGACAGGACAATGAGCAGTTCTTC